Described below is a single TCR beta chain sequence and its context. The specificity of this receptor is unknown. This entry belongs to a study of cytomegalovirus exposure and HLA in healthy donors (dated by TCRdb to the late 2010s). For the study in its entirety: An earlier analysis of fewer than 750 of the donors reported 250 to 300 Gb of sequence data and 95 million to 130 million unique TCR beta sequences obtained from some 170 million T cells. The genetic ancestry cluster associated with self-reported Caucasian donors included roughly four fifths of the roughly 390 genotyped donors. The later analysis used no new phenotypic data to find candidate immune exposures, relying instead on TCR beta sequences and their occurrence across donors. The study aimed to test whether cataloging public T cell receptors could reveal signatures of past pathogen exposure. HLA typing included class I and class II loci at four-digit resolution. Besides the first cohort of 550 to 750 subjects, a separate validation cohort made up of 120 different subjects was used. In a later analysis, previously published TCR beta repertoires from 666 donors were re-analyzed and high-resolution HLA genotyping was added so that TCR occurrence patterns could be studied. Around 300 gigabases of sequencing data and 70 million to 100 million unique TCR sequences were included in an early release covering roughly 700 HLA-typed donors. Alongside the repertoire data, information on donor age, sex, ethnicity and CMV serostatus was compiled. To predict cytomegalovirus infection status, the study brought together high-throughput TCR immunosequencing, statistical association of individual TCRs with disease status, and machine learning. The T cell repertoires of some 700 subjects were profiled by immunosequencing and related to cytomegalovirus serostatus. In an earlier analysis of 500 to 650 of the donors, high-throughput TCR beta sequencing was used to judge whether each TCR beta V gene segment behaved as functional or pseudogenic. Among roughly 400 genotyped donors of the cohort, an average of around 250,000 unique TCR beta nucleotide sequences was sequenced per donor, of which roughly 18% were non-productive. Typing coverage differed by locus: A, B, C, DRB1 and DQB1 were typed in roughly 620-630 donors, DQA1 in about 510, DPA1 in 600 to 610, and DPB1 in around 440. Several DR-DQ haplotypes were handled as single units for association and clustering because linkage in the cohort was strong. Genome-wide SNP genotypes for about three fifths of the 666 donors were used in a later genetic analysis, which treated that subset as a discovery cohort. Every repertoire in the discovery cohort had been generated on one and the same sequencing platform.

Points the paper makes about the study in general: In the study, some 160 TCR beta chains were listed as associated with cytomegalovirus. For the cohort, immune exposure information was limited to CMV serostatus. Because some donors lacked HLA typing at each locus, the association tests relied only on the typed subset. A cluster of highly shared sequence variants was judged likely to represent a technical artifact of the sequencing pipeline. Presence/absence analyses assumed roughly uniform sequencing depth across donors, an assumption that may not hold. A further reported finding was that TCR beta sequences accurately predicted the HLA-A and HLA-B alleles for most subjects in the first cohort. A later analysis associated about 17,000 TCR beta sequences with specific HLA alleles at a false discovery rate of 0.05. In an earlier analysis of a few hundred of the donors, most TCR beta V segments were observed in productive rearrangements about 90% or about 30% of the time, broadly matching IMGT annotations. About 17 rarely observed V segments, including chromosome 9 orphons, were excluded from the earlier analysis of approximately 600 of the donors because counts were too low. It was suggested by the authors that the approach could potentially be generalized to other disease states and immunological phenotypes. According to a later analysis, parvovirus B19, influenza, CMV and Epstein-Barr virus appeared linked to several top co-occurrence clusters. A later genetic analysis reported fewer N-insertions in productive TCRs among donors in an Asian-associated ancestry cluster than the roughly 700-donor mean. A later analysis found that TCR association rates varied across HLA loci, with DRB1 alleles showing the most associated TCRs and HLA-C alleles the fewest. An association between a missense DCLRE1C variant and V-gene and J-gene trimming of TCR beta chains was found in a later genetic analysis and replicated in an independent cohort. Some IMGT-functional V segments, including TRBV6-2 and TRBV6-3, could not be distinguished by the 87-base-pair reads and were therefore excluded. The cohort was sequenced for TCR beta chains only, and without alpha or paired-chain data the features that could be detected were limited. Most TCR sequences were observed very rarely across donors, whereas some public TCRs were present in many individuals. In a later analysis, most CMV-associated TCR beta chains were found to appear HLA-restricted, with HLA associations seemingly driven largely by CMV exposure. A later analysis found that HLA-associated TCR beta chains were more clonally expanded and had lower generation probabilities than equally common non-associated chains. In both the original and validation cohorts, the classifier was reported to diagnose cytomegalovirus status with high specificity and sensitivity. Linkage disequilibrium might explain the correlated functional status among segregating V segments, but an unknown experimental factor could not be ruled out. When HLA alleles, especially DR and DQ, strongly co-occurred, attributing TCR associations to individual alleles was difficult. In vitro tests confirmed that a few of the cytomegalovirus-associated TCR beta chains recognize cytomegalovirus antigens.

The cohort was made up of approximately 700 healthy bone marrow donors. All cohort members were sampled while nominally healthy, although unrecorded immune exposures were likely present. The donor tested CMV seronegative, placing the donor among the 352 seronegative members of the cohort. A peripheral blood sample was provided by each donor, and peripheral blood mononuclear cells were used for TCR beta sequencing. Genomic DNA extraction from the blood cell samples was performed with the Qiagen DNeasy Blood Extraction Kit. The library was generated by the immunoSEQ multiplex PCR assay. For the multiplex PCR, a mixture combining 60 forward primers for TCR Vbeta segments and 13 reverse primers for TCR Jbeta segments was used. Amplification of the CDR3 region of rearranged TCR beta genes was performed with a multiplex PCR assay on genomic DNA. The amplified TCR beta libraries were sequenced on the Illumina HiSeq System as 87-base-pair reads. Concerning the study's data processing: A later analysis tallied 75 million to 95 million unique TCR beta chains across the 666 repertoires, and approximately 12 million of those chains were shared by two or more donors. Raw reads were error-corrected and collapsed into unique sequences by a nearest-neighbor algorithm in which closely related sequences were merged to remove PCR and sequencing errors. CDR3 sequences were aligned to IMGT reference sequences to assign V, D and J gene segments. For a sequence to be retained, a match of at least six nucleotides was required to both a V gene segment and a J gene segment. Rearrangements were classified as productive when the CDR3 lacked stop codons and remained in frame with V and J, and all other rearrangements were classified as non-productive. Following IMGT convention, CDR3 was defined as the stretch from the second conserved V-encoded cysteine to the conserved J-encoded phenylalanine. The earlier analysis of fewer than 750 of the donors excluded sequences that lacked an unambiguous match to a single V gene segment. In an earlier analysis of approximately 610 of the donors, V segments were called functional above 56.7% productive rearrangements and were called segregating when the between-donor standard deviation exceeded 5%. A statistical classification framework was built for diagnosing cytomegalovirus status from the catalog of TCR beta chain sequences. V and J gene assignment, in a later analysis, came from comparing TCR nucleotide sequences with IMGT/GENE-DB human TR gene sequences. The TCRdist pipeline was used in a later analysis to assign CDR3 sequences and most-parsimonious VDJ recombination scenarios. A later analysis defined each TCR beta chain by its CDR3 amino acid sequence plus V-gene family, and excluded reads lacking a unique V-gene family. To address suspected cross-contamination and a sequencing artifact, a later analysis removed over 500 highly shared, low-generation-probability nucleotide sequences. A later analysis calculated a clonal expansion index for each public chain from normalized within-repertoire ranks of inferred template counts. Generation probabilities in a later analysis came from a VDJ recombination model fitted to out-of-frame rearrangements, and those results were checked against IGoR. A later analysis scored TCR-TCR, TCR-HLA and TCR-CMV co-occurrence with hypergeometric tests, applying a repertoire-size bias correction to TCR pairs. In a later analysis, false discovery rates were estimated by permuting HLA or CMV assignments 20 times. In a later analysis, co-occurring TCRs were grouped using DBSCAN, and TCRdist sequence similarity was added for clustering within HLA-allele-positive subsets. Repertoires with fewer than 30,000 or more than 120,000 public chains, plus five repertoires with anomalous nucleotide sharing, were excluded from co-occurrence clustering. What TCRdb holds here is the immuneACCESS table cut down to in-frame rearrangements. Part of the clones is not present; checked against another copy, under half of the missing clones reflect an unresolved V gene, and the others are unexplained. The DNA gave D and trimming, while V, J and clone size come from that table. This sample's table carries approximately 110,000 clones. The ten largest clones add up to less than 4.5% of the sample.

The germline V gene provides CDR1 MGHRA and CDR2 YSYEKL. The CDR3 starts with the cysteine, ends with the phenylalanine, and has 16 residues. Of the read, only the CDR3 DNA is kept; its 48 bases are in frame from base 1. Trimming at the junction amounts to 4 bases on V and 1 base on J, and the germline ends lie 15 bases apart. This TCR derives from a man in his late teens or twenties in good health and CMV-seronegative. The V and J segments used are TRBV4-1 and TRBJ2-3; TRBD1 is a possible D gene, resting on 6 matching bases. The sample taken for sequencing was PBMCs. The CDR3 here reads CASSPRWGQGTDTQYF. The nucleotide sequence is TGCGCCAGCAGCCCCCGGTGGGGACAAGGCACAGATACGCAGTATTTT.